The 25 T cell receptor beta chains in this list originate from one sample, sequenced in a study of blood T cell repertoires in COVID-19 (dated by TCRdb to about 2020). The receptor library was made with the immunoSEQ multiplex PCR assay. The table was pulled from immuneACCESS by TCRdb, which kept in-frame rearrangements only. Such tables lose some clones; where checked, under half of the loss comes from unresolved V genes, and the rest has no known cause. The sample table holds tens of thousands of clones, of which about 88% were seen once. Clones ranked in the top ten supply approximately 4.8% of the sample. The sample comprised peripheral blood. The receptor set was obtained from a woman older than 75 with active COVID-19.

The genes are TRBV4-2 and TRBJ2-3; TRBD2 matches 10 bases. V gave up 1 base and J gave up 5 bases; unmatched junction bases: 9. The CDR3 is made up of 17 amino acids. Germline lookup yields CDR1 LGHNA and CDR2 YNFKEQ. Here the CDR3 reads CASSQGLAGDPIDTQYF. The CDR3 DNA sequence: TGTGCCAGCAGCCAAGGGCTAGCGGGAGACCCCATAGATACGCAGTATTTT.

This chain connects TRBV4-2 to TRBJ1-4; 7 nucleotides agree with TRBD1. Germline V gene lookup returns CDR1 LGHNA and CDR2 YNFKEQ. J gave up 8 bases and V 4 bases, and 10 bases lay outside the gene matches. CDR3 length: 15 amino acids. CDR3 region: CASSPHRLTGEKLFF. DNA of the CDR3: TGTGCCAGCAGCCCTCACAGACTGACAGGGGAAAAACTGTTTTTT.

The rearrangement joins TRBV19 to TRBJ2-1; D might be TRBD1 (6 bases). Trimming left V 10 bases short and J 4 bases short, with 17 bases between. The V gene's germline CDR1 is LNHDA and CDR2 SQIVND (reference sequence). The CDR3 totals 14 residues. The CDR3 spells CATSQGTPYNEQFF. The DNA of the CDR3 is TGTGCCACGTCGCAGGGGACCCCTTACAATGAGCAGTTCTTC.

V and J are TRBV27 and TRBJ2-1, with 9 bases fitting TRBD2. Trimming cost V 2 bases and J 4 bases; bases outside gene matches: 6. Germline V CDR1 and CDR2: MNHEY, SMNVEV (reference sequence). CDR3 length: 16 amino acids. The CDR3 loop is CASSLLPTSGYNEQFF. Here the CDR3 DNA reads TGTGCCAGCAGTTTACTCCCAACTAGCGGGTACAATGAGCAGTTCTTC.

The gene calls are TRBV6-6 and TRBJ2-5, with D possibly matching TRBD1 (5 bases). Germline CDR1 reads MNHNY; CDR2 reads SVGAGI (reference sequence). This CDR3 has 14 amino acids. V was trimmed by 8 bases and J by 4 bases, leaving 17 bases between them. The CDR3 DNA follows: TGTGCCAGCCGAGTGGGGCCCGTAGCAGAGACCCAGTACTTC. Translated, it gives CASRVGPVAETQYF.

The rearrangement joins TRBV19 to TRBJ1-5; 9 bases align to TRBD1. V lost 0 bases to trimming and J lost 0 bases; unmatched junction nucleotides: 6. Germline lookup yields CDR1 LNHDA and CDR2 SQIVND (reference sequence). The CDR3 consists of 18 residues. The CDR3 region has the DNA TGTGCCAGTAGTATAGATGGGACAGGGCTCTATAGCAATCAGCCCCAGCATTTT. This codes for CASSIDGTGLYSNQPQHF.

V is TRBV27 and J is TRBJ2-7; 7 bases agree with TRBD1. V shed 5 bases, J shed 4 bases, and the junction held 2 bases outside the gene matches. This CDR3 is 12 amino acids long. CDR1 is MNHEY and CDR2 is SMNVEV in the germline V gene (reference sequence). CDR3 loop: CASSTQGYEQYF. CDR3 nucleotides: TGTGCCAGCAGTACACAGGGGTACGAGCAGTACTTC.

This clone has only one observation. This chain links TRBV28 with TRBJ1-5; D is perhaps TRBD1 (5 bases). Trimming pared 5 bases from V and 0 bases from J, leaving 11 bases between. Germline-derived CDR1 and CDR2 are MDHEN and SYDVKM. The CDR3 runs to 15 residues. The CDR3 spells CASSVTRVSNQPQHF. DNA of the CDR3: TGTGCCAGCAGTGTGACCAGGGTTAGCAATCAGCCCCAGCATTTT.

The gene calls are TRBV18 and TRBJ2-7; D possibly corresponds to TRBD1 (5 bases). The CDR3 spans 15 residues. Germline V gives CDR1 KGHSH, CDR2 LQKENI. With 2 bases removed from V and 0 bases from J, the gap between germline ends came to 11 bases. The CDR3 here is CASSPRGRSSYEQYF. The CDR3 DNA follows: TGTGCCAGCTCACCAAGGGGCCGCAGCTCCTACGAGCAGTACTTC.

The chain is built from TRBV6-2 or TRBV6-3 and TRBJ2-3; D is undetermined. The CDR3 loop spans 12 amino acids. Germline values: CDR1 MNHEY, CDR2 SVGEGT. V was shortened by 6 bases and J by 6 bases, with 10 bases between the two germline ends. CDR3 nucleotide sequence: TGTGCCAGCAGCCCTCTTTCGGATACGCAGTATTTT. As protein: CASSPLSDTQYF.

The chain combines TRBV5-1 with TRBJ2-1; D perhaps matches TRBD2 (6 bases). The CDR3 length is 14 residues. V was shortened by 0 bases and J by 10 bases, with 14 bases between the two germline ends. Per the germline V gene, CDR1 is SGHRS and CDR2 is YFSETQ. The CDR3: CASSLAEPGREQFF. CDR3 coding DNA: TGCGCCAGCAGCTTGGCCGAACCCGGGAGAGAGCAGTTCTTC. Full variable domain (outside the CDR3, taken from reference TRBV5-1 and TRBJ2-1): KAGVTQTPRYLIKTRGQQVTLSCSPISGHRSVSWYQQTPGQGLQFLFEYFSETQRNKGNFPGRFSGRQFSNSRSEMNVSTLELGDSALYLCASSLAEPGREQFFGPGTRLTVL.

The CDR3 DNA is TGTGCCAGCTCACCCCATAGCAATCAGCCCCAGCATTTT. Translated: CASSPHSNQPQHF. The V gene is TRBV18, the J gene TRBJ1-5; no firm D call. Trimming took off 3 bases at V and 0 bases at J, with 3 bases between the two ends. The length of the CDR3 is 13 residues. Germline V gene sequence: CDR1 KGHSH, CDR2 LQKENI.

This clone was recorded a few times. V and J are TRBV4-1 and TRBJ1-4; 7 bases are a match to TRBD1. Germline CDR1 and CDR2: MGHRA and YSYEKL. V gave up 3 bases and J gave up 5 bases; unmatched junction bases: 6. This CDR3 region has 15 residues. CDR3 sequence: CASSHYDRVNEKLFF. The CDR3 DNA reads TGCGCCAGCAGCCACTATGACAGGGTAAATGAAAAACTGTTTTTT.

The V call is TRBV19, the J call TRBJ2-1; a weak D match, TRBD2 (5 bases). Germline V lookup: CDR1 LNHDA, CDR2 SQIVND (reference sequence). CDR3 size: 18 residues. V lost 10 bases and J lost 7, with 32 bases in between. The CDR3 nucleotides are TGTGCCACTCCACAAAGCGGCAGAATTCAATCAAGAGGGAATGAGCAGTTCTTC. Its translation: CATPQSGRIQSRGNEQFF.

The chain combines TRBV5-1 with TRBJ2-1; 9 bases line up with TRBD2. Trimming cost V 0 bases and J 5 bases; bases outside gene matches: 6. Looked up from germline, CDR1 is SGHRS and CDR2 is YFSETQ. This CDR3 contains 16 residues. CDR3 loop: CASSLETSGLNNEQFF. The DNA of the CDR3 is TGCGCCAGCAGCTTGGAAACTAGCGGGCTTAACAATGAGCAGTTCTTC.

This clone was counted once. The chain is built from TRBV7-2 and TRBJ2-1; 9 nucleotides agree with TRBD2. This CDR3 has 17 amino acids. Germline CDR1 and CDR2: SGHTA and FQGNSA. After removal of 3 bases from V and 0 bases from J, the junction contained 6 bases not matched to a gene. In DNA, the CDR3 is TGTGCCAGCAGCTTCGGACTAGCGAGGAGCTCCTACAATGAGCAGTTCTTC. Amino acids: CASSFGLARSSYNEQFF.

This chain links TRBV7-8 with TRBJ1-1, with D perhaps TRBD1 (5 bases). Trimming stripped 3 bases from V and 1 base from J, with 12 bases between. Germline CDR1 SGHVS, CDR2 FQNEAQ. The CDR3 totals 15 residues. The CDR3 is CASSFVRQKNTEAFF. The CDR3 region has the DNA TGTGCCAGCAGCTTTGTGCGACAGAAGAACACTGAAGCTTTCTTT.

The V and J genes are TRBV6-5 and TRBJ1-6, with no clear D. CDR1 and CDR2 from the germline V gene are MNHEY and SVGAGI. The V gene lost 8 bases and the J gene lost 0 bases, with 11 bases spanning the gap. This CDR3 is 15 amino acids long. For the CDR3, the DNA is TGTGCCAGCCGGTACTTGAGCTCCTATAATTCACCCCTCCACTTT. Its protein is CASRYLSSYNSPLHF.

The chain carries TRBV7-2 and TRBJ2-5; 12 nucleotides match TRBD2. V lost 2 bases, J lost 2 bases, and 12 bases stayed unmatched. The germline V gene has CDR1 SGHTA and CDR2 FQGNSA. The CDR3 is made up of 19 amino acids. The CDR3 bases are TGTGCCAGCAGCTTACGGGTGCTAGCGGGAGGGCCAGGGCAAGAGACCCAGTACTTC. It codes for CASSLRVLAGGPGQETQYF.

The chain combines TRBV3-1 (or the pseudogene TRBV3-2) with TRBJ2-2; D uncertain. CDR1 is LGHDT and CDR2 is YNNKEL in the germline V gene (reference sequence). CDR3 size: 14 residues. Trimming removed 4 bases at V and 6 bases at J, with 12 bases between. CDR3 amino acids: CASSPTGGPGELFF. CDR3 sequence (DNA): TGTGCCAGCAGCCCTACTGGTGGGCCCGGGGAGCTGTTTTTT.

This clone was seen once. This specimen includes other DNA sequences encoding the same CDR3. The J gene is TRBJ2-7, the V gene TRBV19; the D gene is possibly TRBD1 (5 bases). Germline V gene lookup returns CDR1 LNHDA and CDR2 SQIVND (reference sequence). This CDR3 contains 13 residues. V was shortened by 3 bases and J by 3 bases, with 9 bases between the two germline ends. Written as DNA, the CDR3 is TGTGCCAGTAGTATCGGACAAGTCTACGAGCAGTACTTC. It specifies CASSIGQVYEQYF.

The V gene is TRBV11-2, the J gene TRBJ2-3, with D tentatively TRBD1 (7 bases). V dropped 2 bases and J dropped 3 bases, with 12 bases sitting between them. The CDR3 is made up of 15 amino acids. Looked up from germline, CDR1 is SGHAT and CDR2 is FQNNGV. The CDR3, as DNA: TGTGCCAGCAGCTTAACAGGGGAGGCGACAGATACGCAGTATTTT. It translates to CASSLTGEATDTQYF.

This clone was seen a handful of times. The chain has TRBV4-2 and TRBJ2-2, with TRBD2 identical over 7 bases. CDR1 and CDR2 (germline): LGHNA, YNFKEQ. The CDR3 sequence is 16 residues long. J gave up 6 bases and V 0 bases, and 7 bases lay outside the gene matches. CDR3 sequence: CASSQDGFRGAGELFF. The DNA for the CDR3 is TGTGCCAGCAGCCAAGATGGATTTCGGGGGGCCGGGGAGCTGTTTTTT.

The chain uses TRBV11-3 and TRBJ2-1; 9 bases are shared with TRBD1. This CDR3 is 14 amino acids long. CDR1 is SGHNT, CDR2 YENEEA, per germline. Trimming at V came to 7 bases and at J to 7 bases, leaving 8 bases not matched to a gene. CDR3 in amino acids: CASTGQGRGNEQFF. CDR3 coding DNA: TGTGCCAGCACAGGACAGGGGCGGGGTAATGAGCAGTTCTTC.

The chain uses TRBV28 and TRBJ2-3, with a possible D match to TRBD2 (5 bases). Germline V lookup: CDR1 MDHEN, CDR2 SYDVKM. The length of the CDR3 is 15 residues. The V gene lost 1 base and the J gene lost 3 bases, with 11 bases spanning the gap. The CDR3 loop reads CASSLYGEQTDTQYF. CDR3 nucleotides: TGTGCCAGCAGTTTATACGGGGAGCAGACAGATACGCAGTATTTT.